This entry concerns a single TCR beta chain. Its antigen is as yet unknown. This sample is part of a study of graft-versus-host responses after intestinal transplantation. Overall study: Among the recipients, transplants were multivisceral, liver-intestinal, or isolated intestinal. The recipients all started with anti-thymocyte globulin induction and then took tacrolimus and steroids for 3 to 4 years.

Study-wide results and caveats: Marrow from the recipient contained GvH clones, some of which had appeared first in ileum or blood. Where graft-donor T cell macrochimerism was present, patients had high graft-versus-host to host-versus-graft clonal ratios in allografts.

Germline lookup yields CDR1 LNHNV and CDR2 YYDKDF (reference sequence). The CDR3 totals 14 residues. The V and J ends lost 7 bases and 5 bases respectively, with 17 bases between them. This table comes from immunoSEQ multiplex PCR, and its TCRdb copy is limited to in-frame clones, with some not included. The sample holds 95,000 to 110,000 clones, approximately 94% seen once. The chain links TRBV15 to TRBJ1-2; no definite D call. This specimen was unstimulated CD8+ T cells sorted from spleen or lymph node cells, taken before intestinal transplant. The TCR was taken from a human donor who received an intestinal transplant. The CDR3 reads CATKEEGGPYGYTF. The CDR3 nucleotides are TGTGCCACCAAGGAGGAAGGAGGACCTTATGGCTACACCTTC.